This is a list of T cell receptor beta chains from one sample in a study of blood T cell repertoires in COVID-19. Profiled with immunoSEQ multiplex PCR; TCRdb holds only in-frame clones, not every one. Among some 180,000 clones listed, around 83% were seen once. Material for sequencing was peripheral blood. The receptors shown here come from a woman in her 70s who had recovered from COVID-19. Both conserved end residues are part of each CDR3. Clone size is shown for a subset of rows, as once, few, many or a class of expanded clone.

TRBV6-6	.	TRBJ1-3	CASAGGGQSGNTIYF
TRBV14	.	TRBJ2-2	CASSQFQGVPGELFF
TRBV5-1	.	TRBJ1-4	CASSFTAGAEKLFF
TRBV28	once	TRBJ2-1	CASSPAGTSEHNEQFF
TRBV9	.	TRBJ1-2	CASSPPPSGGWDGYTF
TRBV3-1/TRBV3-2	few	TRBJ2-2	CASSQVPGLAGGVTGELFF
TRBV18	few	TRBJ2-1	CASSPGGGYNEQFF
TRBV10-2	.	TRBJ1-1	CASTYAGGNTEAFF
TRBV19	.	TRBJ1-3	CATMRRGGTSGNTIYF
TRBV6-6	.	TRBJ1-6	CASSYPSTGAPLHF
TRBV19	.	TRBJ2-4	CASSIRAGRENIQYF
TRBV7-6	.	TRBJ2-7	CASSLIAGEGEQYF
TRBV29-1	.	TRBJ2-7	CSVDRTSGAYEQYF
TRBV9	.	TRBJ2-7	CASSVESGSYEQYF
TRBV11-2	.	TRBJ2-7	CASSLATSGRGEQYF
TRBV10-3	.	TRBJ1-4	CAISSPTEGEKLFF
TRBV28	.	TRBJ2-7	CASSPGTDSYEQYF
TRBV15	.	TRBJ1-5	CATSVRGGVSNQPQHF
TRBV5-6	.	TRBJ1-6	CASSPGGGSPLHF
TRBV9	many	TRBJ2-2	CASSHTPAGGLAAGELFF
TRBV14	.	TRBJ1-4	CASSQGPQPGQLNEKLFF
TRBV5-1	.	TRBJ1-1	CASSRNGENTEAFF
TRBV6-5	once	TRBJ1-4	CASSKPGTGGEKLFF
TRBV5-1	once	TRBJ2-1	CASSPDSSSYNEQFF
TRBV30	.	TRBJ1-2	CAWSRQSGGYTF
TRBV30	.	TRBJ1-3	CAWSALGDTIYF
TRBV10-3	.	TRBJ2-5	CAIALGGGRAGETQYF
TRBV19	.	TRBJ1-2	CASSIGRGTGYTF
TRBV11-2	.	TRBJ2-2	CASSRDRRDTGELFF
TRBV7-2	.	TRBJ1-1	CASSLRGNTEAFF
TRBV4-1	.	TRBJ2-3	CASSPQGGGGPSDTQYF
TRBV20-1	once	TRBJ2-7	CSASPWQGDSYEQYF
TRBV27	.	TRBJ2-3	CASGRDTQYF
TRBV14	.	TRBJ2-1	CASSPGTSGDLSYNEQFF
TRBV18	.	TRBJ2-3	CASSPDTYGQYF
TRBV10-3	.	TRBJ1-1	CAIGRDRAPEAFF
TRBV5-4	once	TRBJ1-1	CASSPMNTEAFF
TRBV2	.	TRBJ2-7	CASSEGASGLRKQYF
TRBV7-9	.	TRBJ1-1	CASSRRIVSGGGNTEAFF
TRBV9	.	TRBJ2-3	CASSVGTGTDTQYF
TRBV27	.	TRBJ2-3	CASSFADRGIYHTDTQYF
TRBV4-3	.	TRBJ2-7	CASSQVEQGHEQYF
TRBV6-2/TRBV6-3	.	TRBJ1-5	CASSYGPGQGQWGNQPQHF
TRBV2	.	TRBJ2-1	CASSTRTTNEQFF
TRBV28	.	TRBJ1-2	CASTTGFWGYTF
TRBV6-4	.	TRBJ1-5	CASSGTGTGPQHF
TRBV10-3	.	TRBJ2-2	CATNLAGVGTGELFF
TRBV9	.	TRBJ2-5	CASSVVGSEGETQYF
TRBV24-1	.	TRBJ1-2	CATSDLKMVDYTF
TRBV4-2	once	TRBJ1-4	CASSQAAGGPTNEKLFF
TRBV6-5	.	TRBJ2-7	CASNGGATYEQYF
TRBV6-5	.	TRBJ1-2	CASQGGRGGYTF
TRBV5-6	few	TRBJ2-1	CASSQWGTRVF